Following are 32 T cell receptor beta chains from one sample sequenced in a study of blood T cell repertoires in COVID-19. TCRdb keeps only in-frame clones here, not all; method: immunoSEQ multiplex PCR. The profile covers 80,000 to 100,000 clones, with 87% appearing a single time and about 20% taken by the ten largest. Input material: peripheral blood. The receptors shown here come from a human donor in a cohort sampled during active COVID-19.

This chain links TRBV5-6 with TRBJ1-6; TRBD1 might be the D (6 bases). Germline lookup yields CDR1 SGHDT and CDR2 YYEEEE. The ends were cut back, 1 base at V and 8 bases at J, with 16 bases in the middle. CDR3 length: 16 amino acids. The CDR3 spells CASSLLTGQTDSPLHF. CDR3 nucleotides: TGTGCCAGCAGCTTGCTTACAGGACAGACAGATTCACCCCTCCACTTT.

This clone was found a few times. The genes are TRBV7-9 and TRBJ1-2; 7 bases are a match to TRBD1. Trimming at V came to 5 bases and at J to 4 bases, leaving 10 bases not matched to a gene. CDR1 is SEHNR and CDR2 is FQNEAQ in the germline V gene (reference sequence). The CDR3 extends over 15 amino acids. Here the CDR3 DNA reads TGTGCCAGCAGCCAGACAGGGAATCTGGGCTATGGCTACACCTTC. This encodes CASSQTGNLGYGYTF.

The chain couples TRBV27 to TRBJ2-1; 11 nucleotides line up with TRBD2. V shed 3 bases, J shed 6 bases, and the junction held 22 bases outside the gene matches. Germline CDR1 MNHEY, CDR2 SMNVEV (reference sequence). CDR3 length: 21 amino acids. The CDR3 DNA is TGTGCCAGCAGTTTGTTGTCCTTAGCGGGAGGGAAAACGAGGGACCCCAATGAGCAGTTCTTC. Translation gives CASSLLSLAGGKTRDPNEQFF.

Written as DNA, the CDR3 is TGTGCCAGCAGCGTAGTCCCCGCTGGAAACACCATATATTTT. Amino acids: CASSVVPAGNTIYF. V is TRBV9 and J is TRBJ1-3; D gene uncertain. CDR1 is SGDLS and CDR2 is YYNGEE in the germline V gene. The CDR3 runs to 14 residues. V lost 0 bases, J lost 2 bases, and 6 bases lay in between.

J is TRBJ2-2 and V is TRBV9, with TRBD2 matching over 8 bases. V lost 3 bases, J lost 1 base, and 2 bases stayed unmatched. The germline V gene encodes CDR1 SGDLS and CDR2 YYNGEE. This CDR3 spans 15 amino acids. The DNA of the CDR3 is TGTGCCAGCAGCGGTAGCGGGATGAACACCGGGGAGCTGTTTTTT. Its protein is CASSGSGMNTGELFF.

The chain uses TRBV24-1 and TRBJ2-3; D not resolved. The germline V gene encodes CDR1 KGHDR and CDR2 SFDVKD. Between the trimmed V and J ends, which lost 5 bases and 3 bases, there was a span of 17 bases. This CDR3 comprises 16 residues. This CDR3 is CATSAKSFLGTDTQYF. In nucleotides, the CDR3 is TGTGCCACCAGTGCGAAGTCCTTCCTCGGGACAGATACGCAGTATTTT.

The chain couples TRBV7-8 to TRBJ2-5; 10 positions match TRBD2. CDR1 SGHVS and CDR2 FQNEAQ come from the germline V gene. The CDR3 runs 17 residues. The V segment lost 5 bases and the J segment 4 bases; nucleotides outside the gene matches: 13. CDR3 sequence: CASSLRRLAGERETQYF. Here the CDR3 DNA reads TGTGCCAGCAGCCTACGCCGCCTAGCGGGAGAACGAGAGACCCAGTACTTC.

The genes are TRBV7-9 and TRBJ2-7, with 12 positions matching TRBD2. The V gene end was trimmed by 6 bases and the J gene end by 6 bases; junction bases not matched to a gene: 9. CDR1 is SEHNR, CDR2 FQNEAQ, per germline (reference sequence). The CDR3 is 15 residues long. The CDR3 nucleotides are TGTGCCAGCAGTTCAGGACTAGCGGGACCCTCCGAGCAGTACTTC. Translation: CASSSGLAGPSEQYF.

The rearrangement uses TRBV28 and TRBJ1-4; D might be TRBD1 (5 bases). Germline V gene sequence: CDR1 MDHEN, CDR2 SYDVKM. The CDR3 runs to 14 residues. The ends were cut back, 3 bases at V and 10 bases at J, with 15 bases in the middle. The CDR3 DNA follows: TGTGCCAGCAGTTTGGACCAGGGCCCAGGAAAACTGTTTTTT. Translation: CASSLDQGPGKLFF.

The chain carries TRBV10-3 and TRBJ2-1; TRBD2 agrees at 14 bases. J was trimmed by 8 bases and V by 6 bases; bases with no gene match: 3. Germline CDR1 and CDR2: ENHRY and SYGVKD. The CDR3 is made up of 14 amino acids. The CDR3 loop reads CAIRGTSGSDEQFF. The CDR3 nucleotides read TGTGCCATCAGGGGGACTAGCGGGAGCGATGAGCAGTTCTTC.

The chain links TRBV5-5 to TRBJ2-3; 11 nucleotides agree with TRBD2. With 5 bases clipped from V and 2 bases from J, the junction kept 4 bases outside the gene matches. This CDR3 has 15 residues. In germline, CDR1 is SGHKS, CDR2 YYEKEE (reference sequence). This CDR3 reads CASRLAGAPTDTQYF. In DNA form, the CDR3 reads TGTGCCAGCAGACTAGCGGGGGCCCCCACAGATACGCAGTATTTT.

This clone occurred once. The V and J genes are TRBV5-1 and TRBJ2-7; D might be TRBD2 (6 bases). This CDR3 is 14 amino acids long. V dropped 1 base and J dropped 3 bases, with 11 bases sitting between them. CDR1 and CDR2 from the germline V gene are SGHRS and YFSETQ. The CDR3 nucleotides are TGCGCCAGCAGCTTGATCCCGGGAGTCTACGAGCAGTACTTC. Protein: CASSLIPGVYEQYF.

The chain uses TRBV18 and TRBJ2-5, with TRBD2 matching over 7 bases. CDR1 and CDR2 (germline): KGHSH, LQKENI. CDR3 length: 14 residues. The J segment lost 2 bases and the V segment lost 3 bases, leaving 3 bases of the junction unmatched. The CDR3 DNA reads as TGTGCCAGCTCACCCAGGACTAGGCAAGAGACCCAGTACTTC. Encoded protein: CASSPRTRQETQYF.

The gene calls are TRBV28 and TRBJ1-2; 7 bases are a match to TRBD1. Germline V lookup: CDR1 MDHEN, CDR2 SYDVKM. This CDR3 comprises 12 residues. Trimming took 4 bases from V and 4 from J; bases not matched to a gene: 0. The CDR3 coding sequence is TGTGCCAGCAGTTCAGGGGGCTATGGCTACACCTTC. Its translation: CASSSGGYGYTF.

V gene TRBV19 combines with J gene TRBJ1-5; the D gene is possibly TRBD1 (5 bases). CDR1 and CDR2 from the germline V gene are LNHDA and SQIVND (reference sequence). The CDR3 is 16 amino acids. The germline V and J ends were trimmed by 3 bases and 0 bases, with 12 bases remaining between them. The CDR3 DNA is TGTGCCAGTAGTATCCTATACAGGCGTAGCAATCAGCCCCAGCATTTT. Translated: CASSILYRRSNQPQHF.

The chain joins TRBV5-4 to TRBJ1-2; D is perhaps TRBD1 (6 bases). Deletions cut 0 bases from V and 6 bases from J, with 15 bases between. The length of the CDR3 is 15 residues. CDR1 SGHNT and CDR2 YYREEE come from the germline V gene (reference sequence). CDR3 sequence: CASSLARGGEDGYTF. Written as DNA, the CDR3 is TGTGCCAGCAGCTTGGCCCGAGGGGGGGAAGATGGCTACACCTTC. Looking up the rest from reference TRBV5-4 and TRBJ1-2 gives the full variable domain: ETGVTQSPTHLIKTRGQQVTLRCSSQSGHNTVSWYQQALGQGPQFIFQYYREEENGRGNFPPRFSGLQFPNYSSELNVNALELDDSALYLCASSLARGGEDGYTFGSGTRLTVV.

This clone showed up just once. CDR3 residues: CASSPGLAGGLATGELFF. The CDR3 DNA sequence: TGTGCCAGCAGCCCGGGACTAGCGGGAGGGCTAGCCACCGGGGAGCTGTTTTTT. The chain employs TRBV7-2 and TRBJ2-2; 16 bases align to TRBD2. Germline V gene sequence: CDR1 SGHTA, CDR2 FQGNSA. The CDR3 extends over 18 amino acids. The junction had 7 bases not matched to a gene; V was cut back by 5 bases and J by 4 bases. The entire variable domain, with the rest obtained from reference TRBV7-2 and TRBJ2-2, is as follows: GAGVSQSPSNKVTEKGKDVELRCDPISGHTALYWYRQSLGQGLEFLIYFQGNSAPDKSGLPSDRFSAERTGGSVSTLTIQRTQQEDSAVYLCASSPGLAGGLATGELFFGEGSRLTVL.

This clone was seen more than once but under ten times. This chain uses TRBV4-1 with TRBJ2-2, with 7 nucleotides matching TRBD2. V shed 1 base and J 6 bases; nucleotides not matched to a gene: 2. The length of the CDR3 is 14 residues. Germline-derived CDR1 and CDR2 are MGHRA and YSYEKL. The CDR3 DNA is TGCGCCAGCAGCCAAGCAGCGGGATCCGGGGAGCTGTTTTTT. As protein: CASSQAAGSGELFF.

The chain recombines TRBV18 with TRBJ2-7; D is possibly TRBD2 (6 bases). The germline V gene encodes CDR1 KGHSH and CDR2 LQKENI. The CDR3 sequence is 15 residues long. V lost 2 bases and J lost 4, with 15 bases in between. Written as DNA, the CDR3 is TGTGCCAGCTCACCAACCCGGGACTGGTTTTACGAGCAGTACTTC. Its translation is CASSPTRDWFYEQYF.

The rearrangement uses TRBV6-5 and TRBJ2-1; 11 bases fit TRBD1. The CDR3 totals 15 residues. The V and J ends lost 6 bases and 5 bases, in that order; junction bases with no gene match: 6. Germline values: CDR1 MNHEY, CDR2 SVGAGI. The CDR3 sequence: CASRGTGGRDNEQFF. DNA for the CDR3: TGTGCCAGCAGGGGGACAGGGGGACGGGACAATGAGCAGTTCTTC.

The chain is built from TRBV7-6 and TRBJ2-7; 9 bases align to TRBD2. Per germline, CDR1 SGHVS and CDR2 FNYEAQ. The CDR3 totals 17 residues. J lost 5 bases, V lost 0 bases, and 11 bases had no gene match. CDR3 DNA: TGTGCCAGCAGCTTAGCTAGCGGGAGTGGTTTCGTCCACGAGCAGTACTTC. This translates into CASSLASGSGFVHEQYF. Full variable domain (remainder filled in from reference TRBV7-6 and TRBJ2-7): GAGVSQSPRYKVTKRGQDVALRCDPISGHVSLYWYRQALGQGPEFLTYFNYEAQQDKSGLPNDRFSAERPEGSISTLTIQRTEQRDSAMYRCASSLASGSGFVHEQYFGPGTRLTVT.

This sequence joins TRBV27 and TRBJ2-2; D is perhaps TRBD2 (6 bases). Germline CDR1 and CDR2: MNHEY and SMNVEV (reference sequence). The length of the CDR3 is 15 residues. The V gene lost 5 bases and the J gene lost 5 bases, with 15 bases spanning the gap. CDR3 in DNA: TGTGCCAGCAGTCCCACGACTAGGGGTACCGGGGAGCTGTTTTTT. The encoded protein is CASSPTTRGTGELFF.

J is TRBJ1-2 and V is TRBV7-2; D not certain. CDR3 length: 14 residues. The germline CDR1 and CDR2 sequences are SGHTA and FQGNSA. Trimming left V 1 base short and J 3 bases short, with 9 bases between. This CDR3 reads CASSLETLYYGYTF. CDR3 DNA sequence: TGTGCCAGCAGCTTAGAGACTTTATACTATGGCTACACCTTC.

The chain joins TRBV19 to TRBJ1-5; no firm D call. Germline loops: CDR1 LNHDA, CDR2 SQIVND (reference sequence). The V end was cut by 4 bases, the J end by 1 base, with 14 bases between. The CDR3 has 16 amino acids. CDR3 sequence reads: CASSTGRVRSNQPQHF. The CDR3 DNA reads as TGTGCCAGTAGTACGGGGAGGGTGAGGAGCAATCAGCCCCAGCATTTT.

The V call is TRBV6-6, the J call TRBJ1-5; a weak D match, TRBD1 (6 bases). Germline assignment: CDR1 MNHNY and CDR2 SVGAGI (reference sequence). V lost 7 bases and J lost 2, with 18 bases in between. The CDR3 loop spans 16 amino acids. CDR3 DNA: TGTGCCAGCACCCTGGGGGCGGCTAGTGGCAATCAGCCCCAGCATTTT. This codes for CASTLGAASGNQPQHF.

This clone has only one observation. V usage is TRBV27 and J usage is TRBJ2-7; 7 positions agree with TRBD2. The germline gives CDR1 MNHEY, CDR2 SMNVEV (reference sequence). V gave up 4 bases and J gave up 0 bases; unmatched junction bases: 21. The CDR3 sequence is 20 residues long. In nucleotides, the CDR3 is TGTGCCAGCAGTTACCGCCTCGCCCTCCAGACTAGCAGATCCTCCTACGAGCAGTACTTC. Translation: CASSYRLALQTSRSSYEQYF.

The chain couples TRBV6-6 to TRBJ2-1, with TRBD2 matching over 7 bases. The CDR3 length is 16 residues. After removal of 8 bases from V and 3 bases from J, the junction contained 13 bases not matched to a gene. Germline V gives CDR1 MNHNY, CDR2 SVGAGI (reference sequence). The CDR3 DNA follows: TGTGCCAGCGTTCGGGGGAGGAGCGGGAACTACAATGAGCAGTTCTTC. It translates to CASVRGRSGNYNEQFF.

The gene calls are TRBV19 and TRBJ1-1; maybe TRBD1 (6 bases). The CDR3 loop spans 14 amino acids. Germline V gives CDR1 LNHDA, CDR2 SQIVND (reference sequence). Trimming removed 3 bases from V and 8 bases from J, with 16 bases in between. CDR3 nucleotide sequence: TGTGCCAGTAGTATGCTCAGGGGCAGTTCCGAAGCTTTCTTT. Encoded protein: CASSMLRGSSEAFF.

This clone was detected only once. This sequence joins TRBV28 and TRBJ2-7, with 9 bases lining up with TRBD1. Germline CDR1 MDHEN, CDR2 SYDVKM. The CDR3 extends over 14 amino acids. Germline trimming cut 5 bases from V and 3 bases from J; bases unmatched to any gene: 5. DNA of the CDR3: TGTGCCAGCAGTCGACAGGGGGGGTTCTACGAGCAGTACTTC. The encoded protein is CASSRQGGFYEQYF.

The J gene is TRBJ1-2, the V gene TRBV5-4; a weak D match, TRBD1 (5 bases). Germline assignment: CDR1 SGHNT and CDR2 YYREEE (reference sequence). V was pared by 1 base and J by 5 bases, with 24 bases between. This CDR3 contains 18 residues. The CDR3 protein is CASSLPGVSPVGGYGYTF. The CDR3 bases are TGTGCCAGCAGCTTGCCGGGGGTCAGCCCCGTTGGGGGGTATGGCTACACCTTC.

The CDR3 nucleotides are TGCGCCAGCAGCCCCACTTCAACAGATACGCAGTATTTT. Translating gives CASSPTSTDTQYF. The chain joins TRBV5-1 to TRBJ2-3; no firm D call. The CDR3 has 13 residues. Trimming pared 4 bases from V and 3 bases from J, leaving 9 bases between. Germline V gene sequence: CDR1 SGHRS, CDR2 YFSETQ. Based on the CDR3 plus reference TRBV5-1 and TRBJ2-3, the full variable domain is KAGVTQTPRYLIKTRGQQVTLSCSPISGHRSVSWYQQTPGQGLQFLFEYFSETQRNKGNFPGRFSGRQFSNSRSEMNVSTLELGDSALYLCASSPTSTDTQYFGPGTRLTVL.

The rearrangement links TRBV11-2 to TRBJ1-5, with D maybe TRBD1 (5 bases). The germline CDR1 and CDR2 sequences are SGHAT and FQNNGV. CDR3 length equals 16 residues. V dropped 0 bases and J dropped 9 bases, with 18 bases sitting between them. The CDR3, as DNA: TGTGCCAGCAGCTTAGATAGCTTCCCTGCGGGGGGGCCCCAGCATTTT. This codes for CASSLDSFPAGGPQHF.